This TCR beta chain stems from a study of T cells expressing NK-cell markers. Study-wide context: Seven sequenced donors out of eight were HCMV-seropositive, one seronegative.

Per germline, CDR1 SGHDT and CDR2 YYEEEE. This CDR3 spans 16 amino acids. The authors generated TCR beta cDNA through 5'RACE template switching with UMIs. TCRdb reanalyzed the 5' RACE reads and collapses them to one entry per CDR3 protein, without DNA. This repertoire includes about 260,000 distinct CDR3 sequences. Remarks on this clonotype: The antigen remains unidentified.

Study conclusions and caveats: A few donors' CD3+CD56-NKG2C+ cells were dominated by the same clonotypes. Whether expanded NKG2C+ T cell clones recognized HCMV stayed uncertain.

The rearrangement uses TRBV5-6 and TRBJ2-1; TCRdb indicates TRBD1, and absent DNA this call remains unverified. Sequencing was performed on blood T cells: a sorted CD56 or NKG2C T cell subset, CD4+ or CD8+ T cells, or bulk PBMC T cells (not recorded which). The clonotype comes from a woman aged 18 to 69 in good health. CDR3 sequence reads: CASSPETGAVHGEQFF.